The 30 T cell receptor beta chains below were found in one sample sequenced in a study of blood T cell repertoires in COVID-19. The assay was immunoSEQ multiplex PCR, and TCRdb's table has in-frame clones only and misses some. The sample records 130,000 or so clones, around three quarters being singletons. Specimen: peripheral blood. These receptors were taken from a man aged 50 or older with acute or convalescent COVID-19.

This clone was seen a handful of times. The chain carries TRBV29-1 and TRBJ2-3; 9 nucleotides line up with TRBD2. CDR3 length: 16 amino acids. Germline assignment: CDR1 SQVTM and CDR2 ANQGSEA. Germline trimming cut 3 bases from V and 6 bases from J; bases unmatched to any gene: 13. The CDR3 sequence: CSVERLAGSELDTQYF. CDR3 DNA: TGCAGCGTTGAGAGGCTAGCGGGGTCGGAGTTGGATACGCAGTATTTT.

The chain has TRBV29-1 and TRBJ1-2, with D unclear. V gave up 3 bases and J gave up 5 bases, with 19 bases separating them. The CDR3 has 15 amino acids. CDR1 is SQVTM, CDR2 ANQGSEA, per germline. CDR3 in amino acids: CSVDEDPRFSYGYTF. CDR3 nucleotide sequence: TGCAGCGTTGACGAGGATCCCAGATTTAGTTATGGCTACACCTTC.

The genes are TRBV29-1 and TRBJ1-3, with D uncertain. Germline CDR1 SQVTM, CDR2 ANQGSEA. V dropped 2 bases and J dropped 2 bases, with 7 bases sitting between them. The length of the CDR3 is 13 residues. The CDR3 loop is CSVESGTGNTIYF. For the CDR3, the DNA is TGCAGCGTTGAATCCGGGACTGGAAACACCATATATTTT.

V and J are TRBV10-1 and TRBJ1-4; D uncertain. Trimming stripped 0 bases from V and 7 bases from J, with 18 bases between. CDR3 length: 17 residues. CDR1 WNHNN and CDR2 SYGVQD come from the germline V gene (reference sequence). CDR3 sequence: CASSESILSRVGEKLFF. The DNA of the CDR3 is TGCGCCAGCAGTGAGTCTATTCTAAGTCGGGTGGGTGAAAAACTGTTTTTT.

The chain has TRBV5-1 and TRBJ1-2; 7 bases agree with TRBD1. CDR3 length: 13 residues. Germline trimming cut 1 base from V and 8 bases from J; bases unmatched to any gene: 5. CDR1 and CDR2 from the germline V gene are SGHRS and YFSETQ. The CDR3 is CASSLTGTEGYTF. The CDR3, as DNA: TGCGCCAGCAGCTTGACAGGGACAGAGGGCTACACCTTC.

The genes are TRBV12-3 or TRBV12-4 and TRBJ1-1; the D gene is possibly TRBD1 (6 bases). The V gene lost 5 bases and the J gene lost 7 bases, with 8 bases spanning the gap. CDR3 length equals 11 residues. In nucleotides, the CDR3 is TGTGCCAGCAGTACAGGGTTTGAAGCTTTCTTT. Residues: CASSTGFEAFF.

The V and J genes are TRBV5-1 and TRBJ2-7; tentatively, D is TRBD2 (5 bases). Germline-derived CDR1 and CDR2 are SGHRS and YFSETQ. V gave up 7 bases and J gave up 2 bases, with 13 bases separating them. The CDR3 covers 13 residues. For the CDR3, the DNA is TGCGCCAGCCGCGAGAGAGGGACCTACGAGCAGTACGTC. Translation gives CASRERGTYEQYV.

The V and J genes are TRBV6-5 and TRBJ1-2; 7 positions match TRBD1. The CDR3 contains 15 residues. CDR1 MNHEY and CDR2 SVGAGI come from the germline V gene. V was pared by 6 bases and J by 4 bases, with 11 bases of the junction left unmatched. The DNA for the CDR3 is TGTGCCAGCAGGATCAATGAGGGGGCGACCTATGGCTACACCTTC. It encodes CASRINEGATYGYTF.

J is TRBJ1-1 and V is TRBV5-6; possibly TRBD1 for D (6 bases). Germline values: CDR1 SGHDT, CDR2 YYEEEE. The CDR3 contains 14 residues. The V end was cut by 4 bases, the J end by 3 bases, with 13 bases between. The CDR3 protein is CASSEGVLDTEAFF. DNA for the CDR3: TGTGCCAGCAGCGAGGGGGTTTTGGACACTGAAGCTTTCTTT. The entire variable domain, with the rest obtained from reference TRBV5-6 and TRBJ1-1, is as follows: DAGVTQSPTHLIKTRGQQVTLRCSPKSGHDTVSWYQQALGQGPQFIFQYYEEEERQRGNFPDRFSGHQFPNYSSELNVNALLLGDSALYLCASSEGVLDTEAFFGQGTRLTVV.

This chain uses TRBV5-5 with TRBJ1-2; D is unclear. The CDR3 is 13 residues long. Germline CDR1 SGHKS, CDR2 YYEKEE (reference sequence). The V gene lost 3 bases and the J gene lost 3 bases, with 9 bases spanning the gap. CDR3 sequence (DNA): TGTGCCAGCAGCTCGGGAAACCACTATGGCTACACCTTC. Its protein product is CASSSGNHYGYTF.

The count of this clone is one. The rearrangement links TRBV7-2 to TRBJ1-3; D is undetermined. Germline V gives CDR1 SGHTA, CDR2 FQGNSA. V gave up 5 bases and J gave up 7 bases, with 18 bases separating them. This CDR3 region has 15 residues. The CDR3 nucleotides are TGTGCCAGCAGCAGCCGGAAGGGCGGGGTGAACACCATATATTTT. Its protein is CASSSRKGGVNTIYF. The variable domain in full, completed from reference TRBV7-2 and TRBJ1-3, reads GAGVSQSPSNKVTEKGKDVELRCDPISGHTALYWYRQSLGQGLEFLIYFQGNSAPDKSGLPSDRFSAERTGGSVSTLTIQRTQQEDSAVYLCASSSRKGGVNTIYFGEGSWLTVV.

This rearrangement joins TRBV4-1 to TRBJ1-1; 7 nucleotides match TRBD1. CDR3 length: 14 amino acids. Trimming removed 5 bases from V and 4 bases from J; junction bases left unmatched: 7. CDR1 is MGHRA, CDR2 YSYEKL, per germline. The CDR3 region is CASSWRQGPTEAFF. CDR3 bases: TGCGCCAGCAGCTGGCGACAGGGTCCCACTGAAGCTTTCTTT.

This chain connects TRBV4-1 to TRBJ2-5; 10 bases map to TRBD2. CDR1 is MGHRA and CDR2 is YSYEKL in the germline V gene. This CDR3 contains 15 residues. The V gene end was trimmed by 3 bases and the J gene end by 2 bases; junction bases not matched to a gene: 3. The CDR3 bases are TGCGCCAGCAGCCACTCACTAGCGGGGCAAGAGACCCAGTACTTC. It translates to CASSHSLAGQETQYF.

The rearrangement uses TRBV30 and TRBJ1-6, with 10 nucleotides matching TRBD1. The CDR3 loop spans 14 amino acids. Germline V gene lookup returns CDR1 GTSNPN and CDR2 SVGIG (reference sequence). V lost 3 bases and J lost 7; bases outside the gene matches: 3. DNA of the CDR3: TGTGCCTGGAGCGCGGACAGGGGGAATTCACCCCTCCACTTT. This gives the protein CAWSADRGNSPLHF.

The chain has TRBV2 and TRBJ1-2; D may be TRBD1 (6 bases). This CDR3 spans 13 amino acids. Trimming removed 2 bases from V and 10 bases from J, with 14 bases in between. Germline V gene lookup returns CDR1 SNHLY and CDR2 FYNNEI. Here the CDR3 reads CASSERTANSYTF. CDR3 DNA sequence: TGTGCCAGCAGTGAAAGGACAGCCAACTCCTACACCTTC.

V gene TRBV6-5 combines with J gene TRBJ1-5, with unresolved D. CDR3 size: 13 residues. Germline-derived CDR1 and CDR2 are MNHEY and SVGAGI. V shed 2 bases and J shed 4 bases, with 6 bases lying between them. The CDR3 nucleotides read TGTGCCAGCAGTTACCTTGAGAATCAGCCCCAGCATTTT. As protein: CASSYLENQPQHF.

The chain has TRBV2 and TRBJ1-1; 7 bases match TRBD1. The CDR3 totals 10 residues. Germline V gives CDR1 SNHLY, CDR2 FYNNEI. V lost 3 bases and J lost 11; bases outside the gene matches: 0. The CDR3 nucleotides are TGTGCCAGCAGTGAGGGACAGGCTTTCTTT. It yields the protein CASSEGQAFF.

The chain recombines TRBV6-1 with TRBJ2-5, with 13 bases lining up with TRBD2. V gave up 4 bases and J gave up 1 base; unmatched junction bases: 6. This CDR3 has 17 amino acids. Germline V CDR1 and CDR2: MNHNS, SASEGT. CDR3 residues: CASSAGWTSGGQETQYF. CDR3 DNA: TGTGCCAGCAGTGCGGGGTGGACTAGCGGGGGCCAAGAGACCCAGTACTTC.

This chain joins TRBV19 and TRBJ1-1; TRBD1 agrees at 8 bases. CDR1 is LNHDA, CDR2 SQIVND, per germline (reference sequence). The CDR3 spans 15 residues. Unmatched junction bases numbered 4, after V lost 3 bases and J lost 1 base. CDR3 amino acids: CASSIRGQENTEAFF. CDR3 in DNA: TGTGCCAGTAGTATTAGGGGACAGGAGAACACTGAAGCTTTCTTT.

The chain couples TRBV9 to TRBJ2-1, with unresolved D. The germline CDR1 and CDR2 sequences are SGDLS and YYNGEE. CDR3 length equals 13 residues. V was cut by 4 bases and J by 3 bases, with 8 bases left in between. The CDR3 loop reads CASSPRHYNEQFF. For the CDR3, the DNA is TGTGCCAGCAGCCCACGACACTACAATGAGCAGTTCTTC.

This clone was seen only once. The V call is TRBV5-1, the J call TRBJ2-5; 8 bases are a match to TRBD1. V shed 3 bases and J 4 bases; nucleotides not matched to a gene: 5. The length of the CDR3 is 14 residues. Germline values: CDR1 SGHRS, CDR2 YFSETQ. This chain's CDR3 is CASSSGQGAETQYF. Here the CDR3 DNA reads TGCGCCAGCAGCTCAGGACAGGGCGCAGAGACCCAGTACTTC.

This clone came up a few times. This chain uses TRBV23-1 with TRBJ1-2; D is unclear. TRBV23-1 is placed among ORFs of uncertain function. The CDR3 has 16 residues. V was trimmed by 0 bases and J by 4 bases, leaving 15 bases between them. CDR3 residues: CASSQSLMAQVYGYTF. The CDR3 DNA follows: TGCGCCAGCAGTCAATCTCTTATGGCACAAGTCTATGGCTACACCTTC.

The chain combines TRBV4-1 with TRBJ2-5; 7 nucleotides agree with TRBD1. Germline V CDR1 and CDR2: MGHRA, YSYEKL. The CDR3 contains 17 residues. Losses at the gene ends were 1 base for V and 5 bases for J; bases not matched to a gene: 13. The chain's CDR3 is CASSQGTGPPNGETQYF. The CDR3 DNA follows: TGCGCCAGCAGCCAAGGGACAGGTCCACCCAATGGCGAGACCCAGTACTTC.

This clone was observed once. As DNA, the CDR3 is TGTGCCTGGAGTGTACGTTCCCCTTTTGGCCCGGCGGGGTTAGGGTACGAGCAGTACGTC. Its protein is CAWSVRSPFGPAGLGYEQYV. The V call is TRBV30, the J call TRBJ2-7; tentative D call: TRBD2 (6 bases). This CDR3 is built from 20 residues. The V and J ends lost 0 bases and 4 bases respectively, with 31 bases between them. Germline-derived CDR1 and CDR2 are GTSNPN and SVGIG (reference sequence).

This clone was recorded once. The chain links TRBV29-1 to TRBJ2-3; 8 bases agree with TRBD2. There are 13 residues in the CDR3. After removal of 7 bases from V and 1 base from J, the junction contained 4 bases not matched to a gene. Germline assignment: CDR1 SQVTM and CDR2 ANQGSEA. The CDR3: CSGDSGGTDTQYF. CDR3 nucleotides: TGCAGCGGGGATAGCGGGGGCACAGATACGCAGTATTTT.

The chain carries TRBV11-3 and TRBJ2-1; 12 nucleotides match TRBD1. This CDR3 has 16 residues. V lost 5 bases and J lost 7; bases outside the gene matches: 9. Germline lookup yields CDR1 SGHNT and CDR2 YENEEA. The CDR3 region has the DNA TGTGCCAGCAGCACCGACGGGACAGGGGGCGTTAATGAGCAGTTCTTC. Encoded protein: CASSTDGTGGVNEQFF.

The chain has TRBV19 and TRBJ2-3; 10 bases align to TRBD2. This CDR3 is 16 amino acids long. V lost 7 bases and J lost 2; bases outside the gene matches: 9. Germline V gene lookup returns CDR1 LNHDA and CDR2 SQIVND (reference sequence). CDR3 region: CASKERGGLFTDTQYF. As DNA, the CDR3 is TGTGCCAGTAAGGAGCGGGGGGGCCTTTTCACAGATACGCAGTATTTT.

V gene TRBV30 combines with J gene TRBJ1-4; D ambiguous. CDR1 and CDR2 from the germline V gene are GTSNPN and SVGIG (reference sequence). Trimming cost V 7 bases and J 3 bases, with 9 bases left between them. The CDR3 contains 12 residues. CDR3 sequence reads: CAFTEPNEKLFF. The CDR3 coding sequence is TGTGCCTTTACAGAGCCTAATGAAAAACTGTTTTTT.

The chain carries TRBV29-1 and TRBJ2-1; 10 bases fit TRBD1. Trimming took 3 bases from V and 6 from J; bases not matched to a gene: 5. The CDR3 totals 14 residues. From germline, CDR1 is SQVTM and CDR2 ANQGSEA. This CDR3 reads CSVEVDRGFNEQFF. The CDR3 nucleotides read TGCAGCGTTGAGGTGGACAGGGGGTTCAATGAGCAGTTCTTC.

The chain is built from TRBV24-1 and TRBJ2-3, with D possibly matching TRBD1 (7 bases). Per the germline V gene, CDR1 is KGHDR and CDR2 is SFDVKD. V was pared by 6 bases and J by 4 bases, with 19 bases between. The CDR3 spans 16 residues. CDR3 bases: TGTGCCACCAGTAAACCTTACGGAGGGGGCCCAGATACGCAGTATTTT. This sequence encodes CATSKPYGGGPDTQYF.